These T cell receptor beta chains were read from a single sample in a study of early T cells in non-severe SARS-CoV-2 infection. Each CDR3 protein is one row after TCRdb ran MiXCR on the 5' RACE reads. The sample has about 50,000 distinct CDR3 sequences; over 8% are singletons. The sequencing here drew on whole blood, taken at baseline. Every receptor here comes from an adult who was a healthcare worker with PCR-confirmed SARS-CoV-2 infection or an uninfected control (not recorded which). Each CDR3 is given with its conserved first and last residue. A D gene is named only where the DNA matches it firmly. Rows may omit the clone size; those that give it use once, few, many or a size class.

j_call: TRBJ1-1
d_call: TRBD1
clone_size: .
v_call: TRBV28
cdr3_aa: CASSLDRETEAFF
cdr3_nt: TGTGCCAGCAGTTTAGACAGGGAGACTGAAGCTTTCTTT

j_call: TRBJ1-1
d_call: .
clone_size: many
v_call: TRBV18
cdr3_aa: CASSPMRDTTEAFF
cdr3_nt: TGTGCCAGCTCACCAATGCGGGACACTACCGAAGCTTTCTTT

j_call: TRBJ1-5
d_call: .
clone_size: few
v_call: TRBV11-2
cdr3_aa: CASSLGGLDNQPQHF
cdr3_nt: TGTGCCAGCAGCTTAGGAGGGTTGGACAATCAGCCCCAGCATTTT

j_call: TRBJ2-5
d_call: TRBD2
clone_size: .
v_call: TRBV20-1
cdr3_aa: CSAPRLARDETQYF
cdr3_nt: TGCAGTGCTCCTAGACTAGCGAGGGATGAGACCCAGTACTTC

j_call: TRBJ2-7
d_call: TRBD1
clone_size: many
v_call: TRBV6-6
cdr3_aa: CASRGQGGYEQYF
cdr3_nt: TGTGCCAGCCGGGGACAGGGAGGATACGAGCAGTACTTC

j_call: TRBJ2-5
d_call: .
clone_size: few
v_call: TRBV7-2
cdr3_aa: CASSSGTLQETQYF
cdr3_nt: TGTGCCAGCAGCTCCGGGACTCTCCAAGAGACCCAGTACTTC

j_call: TRBJ2-5
d_call: TRBD2
clone_size: many
v_call: TRBV7-9
cdr3_aa: CASSPRLAGGKETQYF
cdr3_nt: TGTGCCAGCAGCCCGAGACTAGCGGGAGGGAAAGAGACCCAGTACTTC

j_call: TRBJ2-5
d_call: .
clone_size: .
v_call: TRBV11-2
cdr3_aa: CASSPGSQETQYF
cdr3_nt: TGTGCCAGCAGCCCGGGGAGCCAAGAGACCCAGTACTTC

j_call: TRBJ1-5
d_call: .
clone_size: many
v_call: TRBV6-1
cdr3_aa: CASVRTSADQPQHF
cdr3_nt: TGTGCCAGCGTCCGAACAAGTGCGGATCAGCCCCAGCATTTT

j_call: TRBJ1-6
d_call: .
clone_size: many
v_call: TRBV20-1
cdr3_aa: CSAGEFDSPLHF
cdr3_nt: TGCAGTGCTGGGGAGTTTGATTCACCCCTCCACTTT

j_call: TRBJ2-1
d_call: .
clone_size: few
v_call: TRBV24-1
cdr3_aa: CATSRTGEFHNEQFF
cdr3_nt: TGTGCCACCTCCCGAACGGGGGAATTCCACAATGAGCAGTTCTTC

j_call: TRBJ2-5
d_call: .
clone_size: few
v_call: TRBV12-3/TRBV12-4
cdr3_aa: CASSLLQGETQYF
cdr3_nt: TGTGCCAGCAGTTTATTACAGGGAGAGACCCAGTACTTC

j_call: TRBJ2-7
d_call: .
clone_size: many
v_call: TRBV20-1
cdr3_aa: CSASLGDISYEQYF
cdr3_nt: TGCAGTGCTAGTTTGGGGGATATCTCCTACGAGCAGTACTTC

j_call: TRBJ1-5
d_call: .
clone_size: many
v_call: TRBV21-1
cdr3_aa: CASPHSRNQPQHF
cdr3_nt: TGTGCCAGCCCGCACAGCCGCAATCAGCCCCAGCATTTT

j_call: TRBJ1-2
d_call: .
clone_size: many
v_call: TRBV20-1
cdr3_aa: CSAREPSSYGYTF
cdr3_nt: TGCAGTGCTAGAGAGCCCAGTAGTTATGGCTACACCTTC

j_call: TRBJ2-1
d_call: .
clone_size: few
v_call: TRBV28
cdr3_aa: CASSLRLNEQFF
cdr3_nt: TGTGCCAGCAGTTTACGTTTGAATGAGCAGTTCTTC

j_call: TRBJ2-2
d_call: .
clone_size: .
v_call: TRBV3-1
cdr3_aa: CASSFPSRSGELFF
cdr3_nt: TGTGCCAGCAGCTTTCCTAGTCGTTCCGGGGAGCTGTTTTTT

j_call: TRBJ2-1
d_call: TRBD2
clone_size: many
v_call: TRBV7-2
cdr3_aa: CASSSLAGGMNEQFF
cdr3_nt: TGTGCCAGCAGCTCCCTAGCGGGGGGAATGAATGAGCAGTTCTTC

j_call: TRBJ1-2
d_call: TRBD1
clone_size: many
v_call: TRBV6-5
cdr3_aa: CASSSPTGQGNYGYTF
cdr3_nt: TGTGCCAGCAGTTCCCCCACTGGACAGGGGAACTATGGCTACACCTTC

j_call: TRBJ2-7
d_call: .
clone_size: many
v_call: TRBV5-1
cdr3_aa: CASSPDNADEQYF
cdr3_nt: TGCGCCAGCAGCCCCGACAACGCAGATGAGCAGTACTTC

j_call: TRBJ2-3
d_call: TRBD2
clone_size: .
v_call: TRBV28
cdr3_aa: CASSSGASGSDTQYF
cdr3_nt: TGTGCCAGCAGTTCAGGGGCTAGCGGGTCTGATACGCAGTATTTT

j_call: TRBJ1-2
d_call: .
clone_size: many
v_call: TRBV4-3
cdr3_aa: CASSQGVRTLGQGYTF
cdr3_nt: TGCGCCAGCAGCCAAGGGGTGAGGACCTTAGGGCAGGGCTACACCTTC

j_call: TRBJ2-7
d_call: .
clone_size: many
v_call: TRBV5-1
cdr3_aa: CASSQGHADSYEQYF
cdr3_nt: TGCGCCAGCAGCCAGGGACACGCGGATTCCTACGAGCAGTACTTC

j_call: TRBJ2-4
d_call: .
clone_size: many
v_call: TRBV6-5
cdr3_aa: CASSSTRAKNIQYF
cdr3_nt: TGTGCCAGCAGCTCTACTAGGGCCAAAAACATTCAGTACTTC

j_call: TRBJ1-4
d_call: .
clone_size: .
v_call: TRBV18
cdr3_aa: CASSPGIDEKLFF
cdr3_nt: TGTGCCAGCTCACCAGGGATCGATGAAAAACTGTTTTTT

j_call: TRBJ2-2
d_call: TRBD1
clone_size: .
v_call: TRBV19
cdr3_aa: CASSPGQVDTGELFF
cdr3_nt: TGTGCCAGCTCACCGGGACAGGTAGACACCGGGGAGCTGTTTTTT

j_call: TRBJ2-3
d_call: .
clone_size: few
v_call: TRBV12-3/TRBV12-4
cdr3_aa: CASTAGARGTDTQYF
cdr3_nt: TGTGCCAGCACCGCGGGGGCCCGCGGCACAGATACGCAGTATTTT

j_call: TRBJ2-1
d_call: TRBD2
clone_size: .
v_call: TRBV6-2/TRBV6-3
cdr3_aa: CASRETSGGDNEQFF
cdr3_nt: TGTGCCAGCAGGGAAACTAGCGGGGGGGACAATGAGCAGTTCTTC

j_call: TRBJ1-5
d_call: .
clone_size: many
v_call: TRBV7-9
cdr3_aa: CASSPEDQPQHF
cdr3_nt: TGTGCCAGCAGCCCAGAAGATCAGCCCCAGCATTTT

j_call: TRBJ1-2
d_call: .
clone_size: many
v_call: TRBV7-9
cdr3_aa: CASSPRGGWGYTF
cdr3_nt: TGTGCCAGCAGCCCCCGTGGGGGCTGGGGCTACACCTTC

j_call: TRBJ1-1
d_call: .
clone_size: .
v_call: TRBV5-1
cdr3_aa: CASSLEQNTEAFF
cdr3_nt: TGCGCCAGCAGCTTGGAACAGAACACTGAAGCTTTCTTT

j_call: TRBJ1-1
d_call: .
clone_size: many
v_call: TRBV29-1
cdr3_aa: CSDRSFTTDSLNTEAFF
cdr3_nt: TGCAGCGACCGGTCATTTACGACCGACAGCCTGAACACTGAAGCTTTCTTT

j_call: TRBJ2-5
d_call: .
clone_size: few
v_call: TRBV20-1
cdr3_aa: CSSRGILQETQYF
cdr3_nt: TGCAGTTCCCGTGGGATCCTCCAAGAGACCCAGTACTTC

j_call: TRBJ2-7
d_call: .
clone_size: .
v_call: TRBV11-2
cdr3_aa: CASSLDVKVHEQYF
cdr3_nt: TGTGCCAGCAGCTTAGACGTTAAGGTCCACGAGCAGTACTTC

j_call: TRBJ2-2
d_call: .
clone_size: few
v_call: TRBV12-3/TRBV12-4
cdr3_aa: CASIDTGELFF
cdr3_nt: TGTGCCAGCATTGACACCGGGGAGCTGTTTTTT

j_call: TRBJ1-1
d_call: .
clone_size: .
v_call: TRBV7-8
cdr3_aa: CASSLVIGNTEAFF
cdr3_nt: TGTGCCAGCAGCTTAGTCATCGGGAACACTGAAGCTTTCTTT

j_call: TRBJ1-2
d_call: .
clone_size: few
v_call: TRBV5-6
cdr3_aa: CASSLGSNYGYTF
cdr3_nt: TGTGCCAGCAGCTTGGGCAGTAACTATGGCTACACCTTC

j_call: TRBJ2-3
d_call: .
clone_size: few
v_call: TRBV20-1
cdr3_aa: CSPKSDWREGTDTQYF
cdr3_nt: TGCAGTCCCAAAAGTGATTGGAGGGAAGGGACAGATACGCAGTATTTT